This TCR beta chain derives from a study of blood T cell repertoires in COVID-19. The wider study: The United States, Italy and Spain were the sources of the acute and convalescent COVID-19 samples. PBMCs, B-cell-depleted T cells, or T cells provided the cDNA or gDNA that made up the material.

In the source study's methods: Quantification of nucleated cells was approximated via reference gene primer amplification. Some clones are missing from TCRdb's copy, which holds only in-frame ones; the method was immunoSEQ multiplex PCR. V, J and clone size derive from that table, while D and trimming were established from the DNA sequence. The data contain about 200,000 clones, around 92% of them seen just once; the ten biggest clones take up less than 4%. In assigning cohorts, the study relied on participant-reported clinical history. The TCR sequence derives from a woman aged 25 to 39 with acute COVID-19. Sequencing was performed on PBMCs or T cells enriched from blood (not recorded which).

CDR3 in amino acids: CASSTGLAGAGETQYF. The CDR3 bases are TGTGCCAGTAGTACCGGACTAGCGGGGGCAGGGGAGACCCAGTACTTC. The J gene is TRBJ2-5, the V gene TRBV19; 13 positions match TRBD2. V lost 4 bases to trimming and J lost 5 bases; unmatched junction nucleotides: 7. CDR1 and CDR2 from the germline V gene are LNHDA and SQIVND (reference sequence). The CDR3 runs 16 residues.